A single sample is the source of the 13 T cell receptor beta chains below, sequenced in a study of read filtering for tumor transcriptome and immune sequencing (dated by TCRdb to 2020 to 2022). Sequenced using an Illumina HiSeq 4000. TCR libraries were built from roughly 440 ng RNA with the Immunoverse kit, using molecular barcoded adaptors covering alpha/delta and beta/gamma chains. The public reads were run again by TCRdb, first through fastp at Q25 and then through MiXCR, and only productive beta chains were kept. CDR3 protein sequences are deduplicated, and each keeps its most common genes and DNA. The sample table shows about 86,000 distinct CDR3 sequences, and roughly an eighth are seen once. Together, the top ten hold about 15% of the sample. Sequencing was carried out using a population of CD138-negative cells sorted from bone marrow. The sample's cell subset or site label is to be understood as: bone marrow mononuclear cells depleted of CD138+ plasma/myeloma cells by negative magnetic selection. The receptors derive from a donor older than 35 with multiple myeloma.

On this clonotype itself: A much larger clone lies one base from this, so it may be a read error. J is TRBJ1-2 and V is TRBV25-1, with 9 bases aligning to TRBD1. Germline V gene lookup returns CDR1 MGHDK and CDR2 SYGVNS. This CDR3 comprises 14 residues. This CDR3 is CASRAWGQGDGYPF. The CDR3 DNA is TGTGCCAGCAGAGCCTGGGGACAGGGTGACGGCTACCCCTTC.

This clonotype came up many times. The rearrangement uses TRBV10-3 and TRBJ2-1; no clear D gene. The CDR3 length is 14 residues. Trimming removed 8 bases from V and 6 bases from J, with 17 bases in between. The germline V gene has CDR1 ENHRY and CDR2 SYGVKD. In nucleotides, the CDR3 is TGTGCCATCGGGTCCCTGGTTGGGGTCAATGAGCAGTTCTTC. It codes for CAIGSLVGVNEQFF.

This clonotype was found many times. The chain carries TRBV6-6 and TRBJ2-5; perhaps TRBD2 as D (5 bases). V lost 1 base to trimming and J lost 1 base, with 7 bases between them. The CDR3 is 14 residues long. Germline CDR1 and CDR2: MNHNY and SVGAGI (reference sequence). CDR3 DNA sequence: TGTGCCAGCAGTTACTTGGGAGTCCAAGAGACCCAGTACTTC. It translates to CASSYLGVQETQYF.

At least ten counts were recorded for this clonotype. The chain links TRBV2 to TRBJ1-5, with 8 bases that match TRBD1. This CDR3 has 15 amino acids. Germline V lookup: CDR1 SNHLY, CDR2 FYNNEI. Trimming removed 8 bases from V and 6 bases from J; junction bases left unmatched: 12. DNA of the CDR3: TGTGCCAGCCACCGTTCGCAGGGGGCTTTTCAGCCCCAGCATTTT. This translates into CASHRSQGAFQPQHF.

The V call is TRBV6-2 or TRBV6-3, the J call TRBJ1-5; D is perhaps TRBD1 (6 bases). Trimming took 4 bases from V and 2 from J, leaving 12 bases between them. The CDR3 runs 15 residues. Germline CDR1 reads MNHEY; CDR2 reads SVGEGT. The CDR3 loop is CASSSGVRGNQPQHF. CDR3 DNA: TGTGCCAGCAGTTCAGGGGTGCGGGGCAATCAGCCCCAGCATTTT.

This clonotype has a count of ten or more. A single base separates this from a much larger clone, so it may be a read error. This sequence joins TRBV20-1 and TRBJ2-1; perhaps TRBD2 as D (5 bases). CDR3 size: 15 residues. Germline loops: CDR1 DFQATT, CDR2 SNEGSKA (reference sequence). CDR3 nucleotide sequence: TGCAGTGCTAGAGCGGATGAGCGGTCAGACAATGTGCAGTTCTTC. Protein sequence: CSARADERSDNVQFF.

This clonotype has only a few counts. A much larger clone differs by one base, so this may be a read error. The V gene is TRBV12-3 or TRBV12-4, the J gene TRBJ1-1; D gene uncertain. The CDR3 has 11 residues. Trimming took 3 bases from V and 12 from J, leaving 11 bases between them. The CDR3 loop reads CASSLGKETFF. In DNA form, the CDR3 reads TGTGCCAGCAGTTTGGGGAAAGAAACTTTCTTT.

This clonotype has a count of ten or more. The chain is built from TRBV5-1 and TRBJ1-1; D is undetermined. The length of the CDR3 is 14 residues. CDR1 SGHRS and CDR2 YFSETQ come from the germline V gene. Trimming took 5 bases from V and 3 from J, leaving 14 bases between them. This chain's CDR3 is CASRRESGDTEAFF. CDR3 sequence (DNA): TGCGCCAGCAGGCGAGAGTCGGGTGACACTGAAGCTTTCTTT.

As regards this clonotype: Given a much more abundant clone one base away, this may be a read error. This chain joins TRBV14 and TRBJ1-4; D unresolved. The germline V gene encodes CDR1 SGHDN and CDR2 FVKESK. Trimming removed 4 bases at V and 16 bases at J, with 16 bases between. The CDR3 contains 12 residues. The CDR3 DNA follows: TGTGCCAGCAGCCCCGGAGCCGGCGGTTGGTTTTTT. It translates to CASSPGAGGWFF.

As to this clonotype: With only one base between it and a far larger clone, this is likely a read error. The CDR3 does not close with the conserved phenylalanine or tryptophan, likely indicating a read error. V and J are TRBV7-3 and TRBJ2-1; 7 bases match TRBD1. Germline CDR1 and CDR2: SGHTA and FQGTGA. After removal of 5 bases from V and 8 bases from J, the junction contained 18 bases not matched to a gene. The CDR3 has 17 amino acids. The CDR3 is CASSKAEDRASGDEQFS. The CDR3, as DNA: TGTGCCAGCAGCAAAGCCGAAGACAGGGCTAGTGGCGATGAGCAGTTCTCC.

This clonotype occurred many times. The J gene is TRBJ2-1, the V gene TRBV7-6, with D uncertain. V lost 5 bases, J lost 1 base, and 12 bases lay in between. Germline V gene data show CDR1 as SGHVS and CDR2 as FNYEAQ. The length of the CDR3 is 15 residues. CDR3 nucleotides: TGTGCCAGCAGCCCGAGTATTGATTCCTACAATGAGCAGTTCTTC. Protein product: CASSPSIDSYNEQFF.

The sample holds a few counts of this clonotype. This may come from a read error, since a much larger clone is one base off. The chain employs TRBV15 and TRBJ2-1, with D possibly matching TRBD1 (6 bases). The germline gives CDR1 LNHNV, CDR2 YYDKDF (reference sequence). This CDR3 is 16 amino acids long. This CDR3 reads CATGRDLGAGNNEQFF. Written as DNA, the CDR3 is TGTGCCACCGGCAGAGACCTGGGGGCGGGTAACAATGAGCAGTTCTTC.

This clonotype was detected many times. The V gene is TRBV28, the J gene TRBJ1-2; D is unresolved. Between the trimmed V and J ends, which lost 3 bases and 4 bases, there was a span of 9 bases. The CDR3 totals 13 residues. Germline V lookup: CDR1 MDHEN, CDR2 SYDVKM. The CDR3 spells CASSFTGPYGYTF. The CDR3 DNA follows: TGTGCCAGCAGTTTTACCGGCCCCTATGGCTACACCTTC.